Listed below are T cell receptor beta chains from one sample, sequenced in a study of identical twins. MiXCR, applied by TCRdb to the 5' RACE reads, yields one record per CDR3 protein. The repertoire consists of hundreds of thousands of distinct CDR3 sequences, with about 20% occurring once and the leading ten covering about an eighth. The same data also went into a second study, on T cells expressing NK-cell markers.

The sample was PBMCs. These receptors came from a young woman in good health. The CDR3 runs from the conserved cysteine through the conserved F or W. The D gene is left open where the match is weak. Clone size is given for some rows only: seen once, a few or many times, or a class if the clone is expanded.

>.|14|TRBJ2-5|TRBV14|.
CASSQWGGEETQYF
TGTGCCAGCAGCCAGTGGGGTGGTGAGGAGACCCAGTACTTC
>many|16|TRBJ2-5|TRBV4-3|.
CASSQGFGGYQETQYF
TGCGCCAGCAGCCAAGGATTCGGCGGGTACCAAGAGACCCAGTACTTC
>.|17|TRBJ2-3|TRBV12-3/TRBV12-4|TRBD2
CASSASGTSGSTDTQYF
TGTGCCAGCAGTGCAAGCGGGACTAGCGGAAGCACAGATACGCAGTATTTT
>.|13|TRBJ2-7|TRBV6-1|.
CASSEGPLREQYF
TGTGCCAGCAGTGAAGGACCCTTGCGGGAGCAGTACTTC
>few|12|TRBJ2-1|TRBV6-2/TRBV6-3|.
CASSDRPNEQFF
TGTGCCAGCAGCGATAGACCGAATGAGCAGTTCTTC
>.|15|TRBJ2-2|TRBV7-8|.
CASSFGTSHTGELFF
TGTGCCAGCAGCTTTGGGACCTCTCACACCGGGGAGCTGTTTTTT
>.|14|TRBJ2-4|TRBV10-3|TRBD2
CAISGTSGGDIQYF
TGTGCCATCAGTGGGACTAGCGGTGGGGACATTCAGTACTTC
>few|14|TRBJ2-3|TRBV7-9|.
CASSPGLFTDTQYF
TGTGCCAGCAGTCCGGGACTTTTCACAGATACGCAGTATTTT
>.|14|TRBJ1-2|TRBV20-1|TRBD1
CSASGTGDIYGYTF
TGCAGTGCCTCCGGGACAGGAGATATCTATGGCTACACCTTC
>.|13|TRBJ1-2|TRBV7-2|.
CASILIPPYGYTF
TGTGCCAGCATCCTGATCCCGCCCTATGGCTACACCTTC
>.|14|TRBJ1-4|TRBV7-2|TRBD1
CASSSGTGGAILFF
TGTGCCAGCAGCTCCGGGACAGGGGGCGCGATACTGTTTTTT
>.|16|TRBJ2-4|TRBV4-2|.
CASGTGTELAKNIQYF
TGTGCCAGCGGGACCGGGACTGAACTAGCCAAAAACATTCAGTACTTC
>.|15|TRBJ1-2|TRBV7-2|.
CASSLAAGVGLGYTF
TGTGCCAGCAGCTTAGCTGCAGGGGTGGGACTCGGCTACACCTTC
>few|14|TRBJ2-7|TRBV6-1|TRBD2
CATTVAGGAYEQYF
TGTGCCACTACGGTAGCGGGAGGGGCCTACGAGCAGTACTTC
>many|13|TRBJ2-7|TRBV7-6|.
CASSSEVDSYLAF
TGTGCCAGCAGCTCCGAGGTGGACAGTTATTTGGCCTTC
>few|15|TRBJ2-7|TRBV18|TRBD2
CASSPRGGGDYEQYF
TGTGCCAGCTCACCGCGCGGCGGGGGGGACTACGAGCAGTACTTC
>.|13|TRBJ2-1|TRBV9|.
CASSWGDYNEQFF
TGTGCCAGCAGCTGGGGAGACTACAATGAGCAGTTCTTC
>.|15|TRBJ2-3|TRBV7-3|TRBD1
CASSNQGARSDTQYF
TGTGCCAGCAGCAACCAGGGGGCGCGGTCAGATACGCAGTATTTT
>.|16|TRBJ2-7|TRBV12-3/TRBV12-4|TRBD1
CASSDRGTLRTDEQYF
TGTGCCAGCAGCGACAGGGGAACCCTGAGGACGGACGAGCAGTACTTC
>.|16|TRBJ2-4|TRBV5-6|.
CASSLESVLAKNIQYF
TGTGCCAGCAGCTTGGAAAGCGTATTAGCCAAAAACATTCAGTACTTC
>.|15|TRBJ2-3|TRBV10-3|TRBD1
CAITRTGALTDTQYF
TGTGCCATCACCCGGACAGGGGCCCTCACAGATACGCAGTATTTT
>.|14|TRBJ2-7|TRBV7-9|.
CASSPAGESYEQYF
TGTGCCAGCAGCCCCGCAGGGGAGAGTTACGAGCAGTACTTC
>.|11|TRBJ1-1|TRBV12-3/TRBV12-4|.
CASSTPTEAFF
TGTGCCAGCAGCACCCCCACTGAAGCTTTCTTT
>few|14|TRBJ2-7|TRBV6-2/TRBV6-3|TRBD2
CASRTSGFSYEQYF
TGTGCCAGCCGGACTAGCGGGTTCTCCTACGAGCAGTACTTC
>.|15|TRBJ2-3|TRBV5-5|TRBD1
CASSSRTGASDTQYF
TGTGCCAGCAGCTCGAGGACAGGGGCGTCAGATACGCAGTATTTT
>.|19|TRBJ2-3|TRBV2|TRBD2
CASSDPTSGGTSSTDTQYF
TGTGCCAGCAGTGATCCCACTAGCGGGGGGACCTCTAGCACAGATACGCAGTATTTT
>few|15|TRBJ2-5|TRBV7-9|.
CASSLDVTSGETQYF
TGTGCCAGCAGCTTAGATGTGACTAGTGGTGAGACCCAGTACTTC
>.|12|TRBJ2-7|TRBV18|.
CASSLHLNEQYF
TGTGCCAGCTCTCTGCATTTGAACGAGCAGTACTTC
>few|15|TRBJ1-2|TRBV7-9|.
CASSLGGGVYYGYTF
TGTGCCAGCAGCTTAGGGGGGGGAGTTTACTATGGCTACACCTTC
>.|16|TRBJ2-3|TRBV25-1|TRBD1
CASSEYEGAEADTQYF
TGTGCCAGCAGTGAATATGAGGGGGCGGAGGCAGATACGCAGTATTTT
>.|15|TRBJ2-1|TRBV7-2|.
CASSHEPLAVYEQFF
TGTGCCAGCAGCCACGAACCCTTGGCGGTCTATGAGCAGTTCTTC
>few|14|TRBJ2-1|TRBV2|.
CASSAITAGNEQFF
TGTGCCAGCAGTGCCATCACGGCAGGGAATGAGCAGTTCTTC
>.|14|TRBJ2-3|TRBV20-1|.
CSAGGATSTDTQYF
TGCAGTGCTGGCGGGGCAACTAGCACAGATACGCAGTATTTT
>.|15|TRBJ2-1|TRBV10-3|TRBD2
CAISDLTSGNNEQFF
TGTGCCATCAGTGACTTGACTAGCGGAAACAATGAGCAGTTCTTC
>few|15|TRBJ2-2|TRBV5-1|.
CASAFDVSKTGELFF
TGCGCCAGCGCCTTTGATGTTTCGAAAACCGGGGAGCTGTTTTTT
>.|14|TRBJ2-7|TRBV12-3/TRBV12-4|.
CASSLRSFVYEQYF
TGTGCCAGCAGTTTAAGAAGCTTCGTCTACGAGCAGTACTTC
>few|15|TRBJ2-1|TRBV12-3/TRBV12-4|TRBD2
CASSLGLAGRDEQFF
TGTGCCAGCAGTTTGGGACTAGCGGGGAGGGATGAGCAGTTCTTC
>.|14|TRBJ2-5|TRBV10-1|TRBD2
CASSNGLAGTTQYF
TGCGCCAGCAGTAACGGACTAGCGGGGACTACCCAGTACTTC
>few|13|TRBJ2-3|TRBV14|.
CASSQQRYDTQYF
TGTGCCAGCAGCCAACAACGATACGACACGCAGTATTTT
>.|13|TRBJ2-1|TRBV6-2/TRBV6-3|.
CASRLRTPNEQFF
TGTGCCAGCAGACTCCGGACCCCCAATGAGCAGTTCTTC
>.|15|TRBJ2-3|TRBV6-1|.
CASKPHGGSIDTQYF
TGTGCCAGCAAACCCCACGGGGGTAGTATAGATACGCAGTATTTT
>few|14|TRBJ2-1|TRBV2|.
CASKELSSYNEQFF
TGTGCCAGCAAGGAGCTAAGCTCCTACAATGAGCAGTTCTTC
>.|12|TRBJ2-1|TRBV20-1|.
CSATQGGNEQFF
TGCAGTGCTACCCAGGGGGGCAATGAGCAGTTCTTC
>.|14|TRBJ2-1|TRBV10-3|TRBD2
CAIRGLAGSNEQFF
TGTGCCATCAGGGGACTAGCGGGATCGAATGAGCAGTTCTTC
>.|16|TRBJ1-1|TRBV5-1|.
CASSYGHNRLNTEAFF
TGCGCCAGCAGCTACGGACACAATCGGTTGAACACTGAAGCTTTCTTT
>few|16|TRBJ1-1|TRBV6-1|TRBD1
CASSRGTGRMNTEAFF
TGTGCCAGCAGCCGCGGGACAGGGAGGATGAACACTGAAGCTTTCTTT
>.|15|TRBJ2-1|TRBV9|TRBD2
CASSVGGGAWDEQFF
TGTGCCAGCAGCGTAGGCGGGGGGGCCTGGGATGAGCAGTTCTTC